The sequence of this T cell receptor beta chain was determined in a study of T cell responses to AZD1222 COVID-19 vaccine. Overall study findings and caveats: Among those given AZD1222, only five or six were seropositive at baseline.

The CDR3 totals 16 residues. V was clipped by 4 bases and J by 3 bases; unmatched bases: 8. Per germline, CDR1 SEHNR and CDR2 FQNEAQ (reference sequence). On this clone: Its antigen is undetermined.

Generated by immunoSEQ multiplex PCR, the TCRdb table keeps only in-frame clones and is missing some. The table records 70,000 to 95,000 clones, about nine tenths of them present only once. Sequenced here: peripheral blood, sampled 28 days after the second AZD1222 dose. This receptor was taken from an adult who received the AZD1222 COVID-19 vaccine. The chain couples TRBV7-9 to TRBJ2-7; TRBD1 aligns across 11 bases. This CDR3 reads CASSSFRDRGYYEQYF. Here the CDR3 DNA reads TGTGCCAGCAGCTCCTTTAGGGACAGGGGGTACTACGAGCAGTACTTC.